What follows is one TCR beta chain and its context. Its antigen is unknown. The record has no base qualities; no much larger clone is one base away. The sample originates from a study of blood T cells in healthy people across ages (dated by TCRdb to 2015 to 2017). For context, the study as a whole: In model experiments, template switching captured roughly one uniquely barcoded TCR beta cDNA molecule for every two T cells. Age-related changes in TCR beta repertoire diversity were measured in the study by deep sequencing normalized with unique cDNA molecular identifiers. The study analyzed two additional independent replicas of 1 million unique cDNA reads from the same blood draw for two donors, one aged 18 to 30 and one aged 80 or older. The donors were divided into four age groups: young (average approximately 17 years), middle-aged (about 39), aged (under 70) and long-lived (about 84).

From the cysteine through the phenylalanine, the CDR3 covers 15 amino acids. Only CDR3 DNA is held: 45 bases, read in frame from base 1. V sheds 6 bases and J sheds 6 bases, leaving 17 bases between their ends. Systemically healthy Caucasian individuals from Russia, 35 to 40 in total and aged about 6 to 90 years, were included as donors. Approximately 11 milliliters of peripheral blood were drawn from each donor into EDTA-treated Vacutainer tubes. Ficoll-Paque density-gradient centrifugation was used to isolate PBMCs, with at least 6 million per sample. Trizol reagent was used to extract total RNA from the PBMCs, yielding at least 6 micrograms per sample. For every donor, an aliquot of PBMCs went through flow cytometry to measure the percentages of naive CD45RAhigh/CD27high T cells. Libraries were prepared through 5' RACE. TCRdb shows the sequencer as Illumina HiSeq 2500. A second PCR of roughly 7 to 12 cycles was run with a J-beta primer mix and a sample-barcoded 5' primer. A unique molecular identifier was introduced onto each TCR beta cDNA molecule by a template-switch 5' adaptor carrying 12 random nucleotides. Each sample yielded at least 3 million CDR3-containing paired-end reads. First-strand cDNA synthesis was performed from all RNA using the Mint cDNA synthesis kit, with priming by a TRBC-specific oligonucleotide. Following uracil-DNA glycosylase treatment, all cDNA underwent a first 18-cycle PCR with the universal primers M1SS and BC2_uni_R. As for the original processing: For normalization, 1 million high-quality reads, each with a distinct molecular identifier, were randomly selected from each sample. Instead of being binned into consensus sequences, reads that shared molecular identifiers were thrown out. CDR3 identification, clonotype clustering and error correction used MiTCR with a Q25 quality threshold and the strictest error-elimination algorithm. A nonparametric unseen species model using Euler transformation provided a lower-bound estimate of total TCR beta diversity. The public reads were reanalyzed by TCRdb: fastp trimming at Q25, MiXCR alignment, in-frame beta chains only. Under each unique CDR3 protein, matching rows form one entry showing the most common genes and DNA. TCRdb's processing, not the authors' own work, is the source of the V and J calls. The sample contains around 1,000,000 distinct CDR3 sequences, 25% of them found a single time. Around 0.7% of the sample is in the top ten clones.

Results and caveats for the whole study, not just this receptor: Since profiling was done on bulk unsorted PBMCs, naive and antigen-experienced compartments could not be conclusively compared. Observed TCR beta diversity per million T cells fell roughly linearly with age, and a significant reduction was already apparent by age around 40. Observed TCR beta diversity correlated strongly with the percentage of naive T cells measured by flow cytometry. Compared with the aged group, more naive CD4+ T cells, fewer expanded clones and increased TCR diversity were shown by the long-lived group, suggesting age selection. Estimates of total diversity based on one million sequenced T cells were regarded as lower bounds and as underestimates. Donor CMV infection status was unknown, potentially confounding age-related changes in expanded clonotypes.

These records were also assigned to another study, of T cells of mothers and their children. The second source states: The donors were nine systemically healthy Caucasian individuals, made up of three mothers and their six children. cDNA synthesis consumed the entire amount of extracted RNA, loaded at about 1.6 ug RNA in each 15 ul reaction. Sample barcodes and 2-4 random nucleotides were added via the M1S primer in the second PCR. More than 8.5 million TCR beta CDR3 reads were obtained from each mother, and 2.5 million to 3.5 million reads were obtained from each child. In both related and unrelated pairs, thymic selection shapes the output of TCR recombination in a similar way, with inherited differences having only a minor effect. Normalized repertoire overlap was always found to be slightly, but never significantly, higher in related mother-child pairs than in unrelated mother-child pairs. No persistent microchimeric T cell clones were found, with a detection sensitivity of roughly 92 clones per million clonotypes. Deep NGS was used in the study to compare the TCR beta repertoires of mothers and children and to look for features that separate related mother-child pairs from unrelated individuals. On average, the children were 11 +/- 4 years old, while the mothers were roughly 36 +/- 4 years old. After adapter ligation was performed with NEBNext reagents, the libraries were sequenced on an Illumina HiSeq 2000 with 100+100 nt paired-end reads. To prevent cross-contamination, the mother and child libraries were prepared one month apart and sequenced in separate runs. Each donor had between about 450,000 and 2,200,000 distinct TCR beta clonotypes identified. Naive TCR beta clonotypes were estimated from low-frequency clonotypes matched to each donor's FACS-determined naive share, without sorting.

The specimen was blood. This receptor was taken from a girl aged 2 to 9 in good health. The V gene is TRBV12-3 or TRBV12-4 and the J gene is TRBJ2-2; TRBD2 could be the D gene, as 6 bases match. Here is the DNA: TGTGCCAGCAGGAGTAGCGGAAATTTCCCCGGGGAGCTGTTTTTT. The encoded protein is CASRSSGNFPGELFF.